What follows are 31 T cell receptor beta chains derived from one specimen sequenced in a study of blood T cell repertoires in COVID-19. Method: immunoSEQ multiplex PCR; TCRdb's copy keeps in-frame clones and lacks some. In the table there are 290,000 or so clones, approximately 93% of which are singletons. The sample consisted of peripheral blood. The receptor set was obtained from a woman aged 25-40 years with COVID-19, enrolled during active disease.

V usage is TRBV10-1 and J usage is TRBJ2-3; 12 nucleotides line up with TRBD1. The junction had 4 bases not matched to a gene; V was cut back by 5 bases and J by 4 bases. Germline assignment: CDR1 WNHNN and CDR2 SYGVQD (reference sequence). CDR3 length: 15 amino acids. The CDR3, as DNA: TGCGCCAGCAGTAGGGGGACAGGGGGCTCAGATACGCAGTATTTT. Protein: CASSRGTGGSDTQYF.

The V gene is TRBV5-6, the J gene TRBJ2-5; D gene uncertain. Trimming cost V 4 bases and J 1 base, with 11 bases left between them. CDR3 length equals 14 residues. Germline lookup yields CDR1 SGHDT and CDR2 YYEEEE. The CDR3 here is CASSLESVQETQYF. The CDR3 DNA reads as TGTGCCAGCAGCCTCGAGTCGGTCCAAGAGACCCAGTACTTC.

This chain uses TRBV5-4 with TRBJ2-7; TRBD2 is a possible D gene (6 bases). V lost 4 bases, J lost 2 bases, and 16 bases lay in between. The CDR3 sequence is 15 residues long. Germline CDR1 is SGHNT and CDR2 is YYREEE (reference sequence). CDR3 bases: TGTGCCAGCAGCCCAGAACGGGGGACCACCTACGAGCAGTACTTC. Its protein product is CASSPERGTTYEQYF.

The rearrangement uses TRBV28 and TRBJ1-6, with a possible D match to TRBD1 (5 bases). CDR3 size: 18 residues. Deletions cut 4 bases from V and 3 bases from J, with 19 bases between. Germline values: CDR1 MDHEN, CDR2 SYDVKM. As DNA, the CDR3 is TGTGCCAGCAGTTCGCTCCCTAAACAGGCTTACTATAATTCACCCCTCCACTTT. As protein: CASSSLPKQAYYNSPLHF.

V and J are TRBV7-2 and TRBJ1-6, with D possibly matching TRBD1 (5 bases). The CDR3 has 16 amino acids. CDR1 and CDR2 (germline): SGHTA, FQGNSA. Between the trimmed V and J ends, which lost 0 bases and 5 bases, there was a span of 11 bases. CDR3 in DNA: TGTGCCAGCAGCTTAGCCTCCGGGGGGGATAATTCACCCCTCCACTTT. It codes for CASSLASGGDNSPLHF.

The chain combines TRBV25-1 with TRBJ2-7, with TRBD1 matching 10 bases. V was clipped by 2 bases and J by 4 bases; unmatched bases: 5. The CDR3 extends over 15 amino acids. Germline V gene data show CDR1 as MGHDK and CDR2 as SYGVNS. CDR3 in amino acids: CASSEPGTGEYEQYF. CDR3 nucleotide sequence: TGTGCCAGCAGTGAACCCGGGACAGGGGAGTACGAGCAGTACTTC.

This sequence joins TRBV30 and TRBJ1-1, with D unclear. The V end lost 2 bases, the J end lost 3 bases, and 25 bases lay between the germline ends. Germline V gives CDR1 GTSNPN, CDR2 SVGIG (reference sequence). This CDR3 contains 18 residues. CDR3 amino acids: CAWSLRYPLCPMDTEAFF. In DNA form, the CDR3 reads TGTGCCTGGAGTCTTCGCTACCCCTTGTGTCCCATGGACACTGAAGCTTTCTTT.

The chain is built from TRBV27 and TRBJ2-7; D might be TRBD1 (7 bases). The CDR3 runs to 15 residues. Germline CDR1 is MNHEY and CDR2 is SMNVEV (reference sequence). Deletions cut 3 bases from V and 6 bases from J, with 18 bases between. The CDR3 DNA reads TGTGCCAGCAGTTTCACAGGGGATGGACTATTCGAGCAGTACTTC. Amino acids: CASSFTGDGLFEQYF.

This chain links TRBV5-6 with TRBJ2-1, with 7 nucleotides matching TRBD1. This CDR3 contains 16 residues. CDR1 and CDR2 (germline): SGHDT, YYEEEE. The ends lost 2 bases at V and 6 bases at J; junction bases unmatched: 11. CDR3 DNA: TGTGCCAGCAGCTTAGGTACAGGGGCAGTGGGCAATGAGCAGTTCTTC. Amino acid sequence: CASSLGTGAVGNEQFF.

The chain combines TRBV5-1 with TRBJ2-3; 9 bases line up with TRBD1. Germline V gene lookup returns CDR1 SGHRS and CDR2 YFSETQ. Trimming at V came to 2 bases and at J to 5 bases, leaving 6 bases not matched to a gene. This CDR3 has 15 residues. The CDR3 DNA follows: TGCGCCAGCAGCTTTACAGGGGGCTTGATAGATACGCAGTATTTT. It codes for CASSFTGGLIDTQYF.

Here the CDR3 DNA reads TGTGCCAGTAGTATAGCCAGGGCCGGCTATGGCTACACCTTC. This sequence encodes CASSIARAGYGYTF. The rearrangement uses TRBV19 and TRBJ1-2; a possible D gene is TRBD1 (5 bases). There are 14 residues in the CDR3. From germline, CDR1 is LNHDA and CDR2 SQIVND (reference sequence). V was trimmed by 1 base and J by 4 bases, leaving 10 bases between them. The full variable domain, in which reference TRBV19 and TRBJ1-2 provide the parts outside the CDR3, is DGGITQSPKYLFRKEGQNVTLSCEQNLNHDAMYWYRQDPGQGLRLIYYSQIVNDFQKGDIAEGYSVSREKKESFPLTVTSAQKNPTAFYLCASSIARAGYGYTFGSGTRLTVV.

The chain employs TRBV7-2 and TRBJ1-1; tentative D call: TRBD1 (6 bases). V shed 5 bases and J shed 0 bases, with 10 bases lying between them. Germline assignment: CDR1 SGHTA and CDR2 FQGNSA. The CDR3 runs to 14 residues. DNA of the CDR3: TGTGCCAGCAGCCCTCAGGGGCTGAACACTGAAGCTTTCTTT. The encoded protein is CASSPQGLNTEAFF.

The chain combines TRBV30 with TRBJ2-7, with 7 nucleotides matching TRBD1. This CDR3 has 13 amino acids. The V segment lost 4 bases and the J segment 5 bases; nucleotides outside the gene matches: 8. Germline CDR1 and CDR2: GTSNPN and SVGIG (reference sequence). CDR3 loop: CAWTPDRDNEQYF. The CDR3 DNA is TGTGCCTGGACCCCTGACAGGGACAACGAGCAGTACTTC.

V gene TRBV10-3 combines with J gene TRBJ1-5, with 7 bases identical to TRBD1. This CDR3 is 15 amino acids long. V was pared by 0 bases and J by 4 bases, with 3 bases of the junction left unmatched. In germline, CDR1 is ENHRY, CDR2 SYGVKD. CDR3 residues: CAISESGTANQPQHF. The CDR3 DNA follows: TGTGCCATCAGTGAGTCCGGGACAGCAAATCAGCCCCAGCATTTT.

The chain has TRBV3-1 (or the pseudogene TRBV3-2) and TRBJ1-5; D is ambiguous. The germline gives CDR1 LGHDT, CDR2 YNNKEL (reference sequence). This CDR3 spans 15 amino acids. Trimming took off 0 bases at V and 3 bases at J, with 9 bases between the two ends. The chain's CDR3 is CASSQDSSDNQPQHF. CDR3 DNA: TGTGCCAGCAGCCAAGATTCGTCAGACAATCAGCCCCAGCATTTT.

The sample holds one count of this clone. This chain links TRBV6-5 with TRBJ1-2, with TRBD1 as a possible D gene (6 bases). This CDR3 contains 13 residues. From germline, CDR1 is MNHEY and CDR2 SVGAGI. V gave up 5 bases and J gave up 6 bases, with 13 bases separating them. The CDR3 bases are TGTGCCAGCAGTAAGGACAGATACAATGGCTACACCTTC. This translates into CASSKDRYNGYTF.

This clone has just one count. The chain has TRBV19 and TRBJ1-5; 9 bases are shared with TRBD1. This CDR3 has 14 residues. V gave up 6 bases and J gave up 7 bases; unmatched junction bases: 7. CDR1 is LNHDA and CDR2 is SQIVND in the germline V gene (reference sequence). CDR3 in amino acids: CASSRDRDLQPQHF. The CDR3 nucleotides are TGTGCCAGTAGCCGGGACAGGGACTTACAGCCCCAGCATTTT.

V gene TRBV28 combines with J gene TRBJ1-2; 9 bases match TRBD1. Unmatched junction bases numbered 14, after V lost 8 bases and J lost 7 bases. CDR3 size: 15 residues. Germline values: CDR1 MDHEN, CDR2 SYDVKM. The CDR3 sequence: CASFPPKQGAGGYTF. The CDR3 nucleotides are TGTGCCAGCTTCCCTCCCAAACAGGGGGCAGGTGGCTACACCTTC.

The chain couples TRBV2 to TRBJ2-7; 9 positions agree with TRBD2. The CDR3 runs 14 residues. Germline CDR1 SNHLY, CDR2 FYNNEI. The ends lost 6 bases at V and 3 bases at J; junction bases unmatched: 6. The CDR3 spells CASRPPTSGYEQYF. The CDR3 DNA is TGTGCCAGCAGGCCACCGACTAGCGGCTACGAGCAGTACTTC.

V gene TRBV6-1 combines with J gene TRBJ2-7; D is perhaps TRBD1 (5 bases). This CDR3 has 14 amino acids. Between the trimmed V and J ends, which lost 2 bases and 6 bases, there was a span of 14 bases. The germline CDR1 and CDR2 sequences are MNHNS and SASEGT. CDR3 DNA sequence: TGTGCCAGCAGTGAAATAGGCAGGGTGGCCGAGCAGTACTTC. This sequence encodes CASSEIGRVAEQYF.

The rearrangement links TRBV5-4 to TRBJ1-1, with a possible D match to TRBD1 (5 bases). From germline, CDR1 is SGHNT and CDR2 YYREEE (reference sequence). CDR3 length: 14 residues. Trimming left V 1 base short and J 1 base short, with 8 bases between. The CDR3 DNA reads TGTGCCAGCAGCTTGATCGGACAGAACACTGAAGCTTTCTTT. This sequence encodes CASSLIGQNTEAFF. Supplemented by reference TRBV5-4 and TRBJ1-1, the full variable domain reads ETGVTQSPTHLIKTRGQQVTLRCSSQSGHNTVSWYQQALGQGPQFIFQYYREEENGRGNFPPRFSGLQFPNYSSELNVNALELDDSALYLCASSLIGQNTEAFFGQGTRLTVV.

This rearrangement joins TRBV5-1 to TRBJ2-2, with D possibly being TRBD2 (6 bases). Trimming took 0 bases from V and 6 from J, leaving 18 bases between them. The CDR3 has 17 residues. Germline assignment: CDR1 SGHRS and CDR2 YFSETQ. Here the CDR3 reads CASSLDSPGSYAGELFF. CDR3 sequence (DNA): TGCGCCAGCAGCTTGGACTCTCCCGGGAGTTACGCCGGGGAGCTGTTTTTT.

The V call is TRBV5-4, the J call TRBJ2-7; 14 nucleotides agree with TRBD2. The CDR3 is made up of 15 amino acids. V lost 5 bases and J lost 6; bases outside the gene matches: 7. The germline gives CDR1 SGHNT, CDR2 YYREEE (reference sequence). The CDR3 here is CASRPTSGRAGEQYF. The CDR3 DNA sequence: TGTGCCAGCAGACCGACTAGCGGGAGGGCCGGCGAGCAGTACTTC.

The chain carries TRBV18 and TRBJ1-5, with TRBD1 matching 7 bases. The V gene end was trimmed by 4 bases and the J gene end by 7 bases; junction bases not matched to a gene: 7. CDR1 is KGHSH and CDR2 is LQKENI in the germline V gene. The CDR3 is 14 amino acids. CDR3 residues: CASSRGQQGQPQHF. The DNA for the CDR3 is TGTGCCAGCTCACGGGGACAGCAGGGACAGCCCCAGCATTTT.

The sample holds one count of this clone. The chain employs TRBV2 and TRBJ1-6; a weak D match, TRBD1 (5 bases). Per the germline V gene, CDR1 is SNHLY and CDR2 is FYNNEI. Trimming removed 0 bases from V and 8 bases from J, with 14 bases in between. The CDR3 is 16 amino acids. The CDR3 coding sequence is TGTGCCAGCAGTGAAGCAGGTTTCGGGGGGGATTCACCCCTCCACTTT. Translating it yields CASSEAGFGGDSPLHF.

The rearrangement uses TRBV7-8 and TRBJ1-5; D unresolved. The V gene lost 2 bases and the J gene lost 0 bases, with 8 bases spanning the gap. The germline gives CDR1 SGHVS, CDR2 FQNEAQ. This CDR3 is 15 amino acids long. CDR3 DNA: TGTGCCAGCAGCTTACCGGGAGCTAGCAATCAGCCCCAGCATTTT. It encodes CASSLPGASNQPQHF.

J is TRBJ2-1 and V is TRBV5-4; 13 nucleotides line up with TRBD2. The CDR3 spans 16 residues. The germline V gene encodes CDR1 SGHNT and CDR2 YYREEE (reference sequence). V trimming: 3 bases; J trimming: 4 bases; junction bases outside the gene matches: 4. The CDR3 DNA is TGTGCCAGCAGCTACCGGACTAGCGGGAGATACAATGAGCAGTTCTTC. Translated, it gives CASSYRTSGRYNEQFF.

The chain carries TRBV6-5 and TRBJ2-1; 9 bases align to TRBD2. The length of the CDR3 is 14 residues. The V gene's germline CDR1 is MNHEY and CDR2 SVGAGI. Losses at the gene ends were 7 bases for V and 7 bases for J; bases not matched to a gene: 8. The CDR3 region has the DNA TGTGCCAGCACGTCTAGCGGGGAGTGGAATGAGCAGTTCTTC. It is translated as CASTSSGEWNEQFF.

This clone was counted once. V gene TRBV5-5 combines with J gene TRBJ2-2, with 7 bases matching TRBD1. Unmatched junction bases numbered 3, after V lost 4 bases and J lost 6 bases. This CDR3 contains 13 residues. Germline assignment: CDR1 SGHKS and CDR2 YYEKEE (reference sequence). CDR3: CASSPGTAGELFF. CDR3 in DNA: TGTGCCAGCAGCCCAGGGACAGCCGGGGAGCTGTTTTTT.

Here the CDR3 reads CASSVSRGIANIQYF. DNA of the CDR3: TGTGCCAGCAGTGTGTCGCGCGGTATCGCAAACATTCAGTACTTC. The genes are TRBV2 and TRBJ2-4; D is undetermined. Germline lookup yields CDR1 SNHLY and CDR2 FYNNEI. The CDR3 contains 15 residues. V was shortened by 4 bases and J by 6 bases, with 16 bases between the two germline ends.

CDR3 DNA sequence: TGTGCCAGCAGCCAAATACGGGAGATGAGCAATGAGCAGTTCTTC. This codes for CASSQIREMSNEQFF. The chain has TRBV3-1 (or the pseudogene TRBV3-2) and TRBJ2-1; the D gene is possibly TRBD2 (6 bases). The germline V gene has CDR1 LGHDT and CDR2 YNNKEL (reference sequence). CDR3 size: 15 residues. V lost 2 bases and J 6 bases, leaving 14 bases between the germline ends.